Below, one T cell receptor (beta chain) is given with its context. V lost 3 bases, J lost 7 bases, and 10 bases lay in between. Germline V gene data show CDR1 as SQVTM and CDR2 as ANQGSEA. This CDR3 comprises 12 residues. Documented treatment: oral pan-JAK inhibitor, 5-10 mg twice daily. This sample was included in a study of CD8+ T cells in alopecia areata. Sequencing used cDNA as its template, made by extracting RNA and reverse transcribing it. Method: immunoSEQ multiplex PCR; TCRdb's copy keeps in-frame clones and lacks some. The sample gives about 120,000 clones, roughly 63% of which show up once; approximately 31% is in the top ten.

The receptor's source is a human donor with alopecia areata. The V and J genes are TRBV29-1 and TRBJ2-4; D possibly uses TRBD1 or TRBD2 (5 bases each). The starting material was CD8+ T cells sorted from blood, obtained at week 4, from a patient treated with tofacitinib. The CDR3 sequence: CSVEYEGNIQYF. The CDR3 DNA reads TGCAGCGTTGAGTATGAGGGGAACATTCAGTACTTC.